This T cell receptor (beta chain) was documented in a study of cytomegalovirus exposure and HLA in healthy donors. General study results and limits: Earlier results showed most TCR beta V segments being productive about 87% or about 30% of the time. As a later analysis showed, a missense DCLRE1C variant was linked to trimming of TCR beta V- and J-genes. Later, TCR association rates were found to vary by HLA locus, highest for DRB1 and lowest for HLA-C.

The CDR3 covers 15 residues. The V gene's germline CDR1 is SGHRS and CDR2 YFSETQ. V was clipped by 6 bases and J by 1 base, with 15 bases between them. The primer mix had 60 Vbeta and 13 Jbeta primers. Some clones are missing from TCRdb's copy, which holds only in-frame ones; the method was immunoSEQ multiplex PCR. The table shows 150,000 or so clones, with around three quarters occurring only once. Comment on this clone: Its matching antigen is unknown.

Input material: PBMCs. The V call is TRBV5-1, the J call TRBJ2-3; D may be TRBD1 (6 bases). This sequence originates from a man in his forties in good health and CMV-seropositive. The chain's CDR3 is CASTGAGAGTDTQYF. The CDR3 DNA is TGCGCCAGCACCGGCGCAGGGGCCGGCACAGATACGCAGTATTTT.